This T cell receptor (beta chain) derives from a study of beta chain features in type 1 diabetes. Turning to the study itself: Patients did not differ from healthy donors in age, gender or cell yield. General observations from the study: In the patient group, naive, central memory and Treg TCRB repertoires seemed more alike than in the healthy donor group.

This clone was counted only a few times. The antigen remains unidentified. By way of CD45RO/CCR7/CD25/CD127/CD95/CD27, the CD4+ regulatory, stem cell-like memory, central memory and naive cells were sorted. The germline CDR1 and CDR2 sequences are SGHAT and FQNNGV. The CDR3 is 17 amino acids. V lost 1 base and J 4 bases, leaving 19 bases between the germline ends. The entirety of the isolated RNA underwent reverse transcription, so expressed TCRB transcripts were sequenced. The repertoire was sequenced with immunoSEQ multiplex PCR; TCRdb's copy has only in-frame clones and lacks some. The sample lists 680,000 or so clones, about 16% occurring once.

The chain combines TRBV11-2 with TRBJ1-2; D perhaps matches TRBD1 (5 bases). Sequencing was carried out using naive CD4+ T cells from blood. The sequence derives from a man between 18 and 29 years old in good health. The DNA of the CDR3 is TGTGCCAGCAGCTTAGTTGGTTCGTCCGGGACCTCCTATGGCTACACCTTC. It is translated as CASSLVGSSGTSYGYTF.